What follows are 3 T cell receptor beta chains derived from one specimen sequenced in a study of cytomegalovirus exposure and HLA in healthy donors. Repertoires were generated with immunoSEQ multiplex PCR, while TCRdb's copy carries only in-frame clones and drops some. The table records fewer than 150,000 clones, almost 90% of them present only once. Sequencing was carried out using PBMCs. These receptors were collected from a woman younger than 35 in good health and CMV-seropositive.

In this sample, this clone turned up once. The genes are TRBV30 and TRBJ2-7; tentative D call: TRBD2 (6 bases). Trimming cost V 1 base and J 7 bases, with 14 bases left between them. The V gene's germline CDR1 is GTSNPN and CDR2 SVGIG (reference sequence). This CDR3 spans 13 amino acids. CDR3 DNA: TGTGCCTGGAGTGACCCGGGGGTGGGTGAGCAGTACTTC. This sequence encodes CAWSDPGVGEQYF.

The rearrangement joins TRBV28 to TRBJ1-2, with D unresolved. Germline V gene data show CDR1 as MDHEN and CDR2 as SYDVKM. Trimming shortened V by 8 bases and J by 4 bases, and 11 bases separated the two germline ends. The length of the CDR3 is 12 residues. The CDR3 region has the DNA TGTGCCAGCCGCGCCACGGTCTATGGCTACACCTTC. Translating gives CASRATVYGYTF.

This clone appeared a single time. The rearrangement joins TRBV9 to TRBJ1-1; 7 bases fit TRBD1. Germline V gene sequence: CDR1 SGDLS, CDR2 YYNGEE. The CDR3 spans 14 residues. V gave up 0 bases and J gave up 5 bases; unmatched junction bases: 4. The CDR3 loop reads CASSVDGGQTEAFF. DNA for the CDR3: TGTGCCAGCAGCGTAGACGGGGGACAGACTGAAGCTTTCTTT.